Below are 26 T cell receptor beta chains sequenced from a single sample in a study of cytomegalovirus exposure and HLA in healthy donors. PCR involved 60 Vbeta and 13 Jbeta primers. Here immunoSEQ multiplex PCR was the method, and the copy in TCRdb shows in-frame clones only, minus some. The repertoire holds approximately 100,000 clones, with around 75% as singletons. Material for sequencing was PBMCs. These receptors all come from a man younger than 35 in good health and CMV-seropositive.

The V call is TRBV11-2, the J call TRBJ1-6, with D tentatively TRBD1 (5 bases). V gave up 5 bases and J gave up 9 bases, with 17 bases separating them. The CDR3 has 15 residues. From germline, CDR1 is SGHAT and CDR2 FQNNGV. The CDR3 coding sequence is TGTGCCAGCAGCCGGCAGGAGGGGCTTGTTTCACCCCTCCACTTT. Its protein is CASSRQEGLVSPLHF.

This sequence joins TRBV28 and TRBJ2-7; 11 positions match TRBD1. Trimming removed 3 bases from V and 5 bases from J; junction bases left unmatched: 6. The V gene's germline CDR1 is MDHEN and CDR2 SYDVKM. The CDR3 loop spans 15 amino acids. The chain's CDR3 is CASSLGTGGWDEQYF. As DNA, the CDR3 is TGTGCCAGCAGTTTGGGGACAGGGGGTTGGGACGAGCAGTACTTC.

This clone has just a few counts. The CDR3 sequence: CASSRQGAAYNEQFF. The CDR3 nucleotides are TGCGCCAGCAGCCGTCAGGGGGCCGCCTACAATGAGCAGTTCTTC. The V call is TRBV5-1, the J call TRBJ2-1; 8 bases align to TRBD1. Per the germline V gene, CDR1 is SGHRS and CDR2 is YFSETQ. Germline trimming cut 4 bases from V and 2 bases from J; bases unmatched to any gene: 5. The CDR3 is 15 residues long.

The chain uses TRBV7-3 and TRBJ2-3, with 10 bases fitting TRBD1. The ends lost 5 bases at V and 3 bases at J; junction bases unmatched: 5. The CDR3 totals 15 residues. CDR1 and CDR2 from the germline V gene are SGHTA and FQGTGA. CDR3 amino acids: CASSPRTGGTDTQYF. The CDR3 DNA reads TGTGCCAGCAGCCCGCGGACAGGGGGGACAGATACGCAGTATTTT.

The V gene is TRBV30, the J gene TRBJ1-5; 10 positions match TRBD1. With 0 bases clipped from V and 0 bases from J, the junction kept 5 bases outside the gene matches. The length of the CDR3 is 17 residues. Germline CDR1 GTSNPN, CDR2 SVGIG (reference sequence). This CDR3 is CAWSVRGTGVSNQPQHF. For the CDR3, the DNA is TGTGCCTGGAGTGTACGTGGGACAGGGGTTAGCAATCAGCCCCAGCATTTT. Drawing the rest from reference TRBV30 and TRBJ1-5, the complete variable domain is SQTIHQWPATLVQPVGSPLSLECTVEGTSNPNLYWYRQAAGRGLQLLFYSVGIGQISSEVPQNLSASRPQDRQFILSSKKLLLSDSGFYLCAWSVRGTGVSNQPQHFGDGTRLSIL.

The chain combines TRBV4-1 with TRBJ1-5; perhaps TRBD1 as D (5 bases). The germline gives CDR1 MGHRA, CDR2 YSYEKL. With 1 base removed from V and 4 bases from J, the gap between germline ends came to 11 bases. CDR3 length: 15 amino acids. The CDR3 protein is CASSQVDSLNQPQHF. As DNA, the CDR3 is TGCGCCAGCAGCCAAGTAGACAGCCTAAATCAGCCCCAGCATTTT.

This rearrangement joins TRBV2 to TRBJ1-5; D might be TRBD1 (5 bases). Germline V gives CDR1 SNHLY, CDR2 FYNNEI. V gave up 10 bases and J gave up 3 bases, with 16 bases separating them. This CDR3 spans 14 amino acids. The CDR3, as DNA: TGTGCCATCTGGGGGGGGGATCTCAATCAGCCCCAGCATTTT. Translated, it gives CAIWGGDLNQPQHF.

J is TRBJ1-5 and V is TRBV2; the D gene is possibly TRBD1 (5 bases). Trimming took 6 bases from V and 3 from J, leaving 15 bases between them. The CDR3 contains 15 residues. The germline V gene has CDR1 SNHLY and CDR2 FYNNEI. The CDR3 reads CASSFDSLNNQPQHF. CDR3 DNA: TGTGCCAGCAGCTTCGACAGCCTTAACAATCAGCCCCAGCATTTT.

This chain links TRBV25-1 with TRBJ1-2, with 8 bases fitting TRBD1. Germline V gene data show CDR1 as MGHDK and CDR2 as SYGVNS. This CDR3 is 12 amino acids long. V shed 6 bases and J 4 bases; nucleotides not matched to a gene: 1. Here the CDR3 DNA reads TGTGCCAGCAGCACAGGGGGCTATGGCTACACCTTC. Translation: CASSTGGYGYTF.

The chain recombines TRBV5-4 with TRBJ2-1; TRBD2 might be the D (7 bases). In germline, CDR1 is SGHNT, CDR2 YYREEE (reference sequence). V shed 3 bases and J shed 6 bases, with 22 bases lying between them. The CDR3 spans 17 residues. CDR3 bases: TGTGCCAGCAGCTCCGGTAGGGGCGGGGGCTATGTCAATGAGCAGTTCTTC. Its translation is CASSSGRGGGYVNEQFF.

The chain employs TRBV6-5 and TRBJ2-2; no clear D. Germline V gene lookup returns CDR1 MNHEY and CDR2 SVGAGI. V lost 2 bases, J lost 0 bases, and 7 bases lay in between. CDR3 length: 15 amino acids. The CDR3 protein is CASSYLPANTGELFF. CDR3 DNA: TGTGCCAGCAGTTACCTTCCTGCGAACACCGGGGAGCTGTTTTTT.

V usage is TRBV10-2 and J usage is TRBJ1-4; maybe TRBD1 (5 bases). The germline CDR1 and CDR2 sequences are WSHSY and SAAADI. The ends were cut back, 7 bases at V and 5 bases at J, with 14 bases in the middle. This CDR3 comprises 14 residues. Here the CDR3 reads CASKNDRYNEKLFF. In DNA form, the CDR3 reads TGCGCCAGCAAGAACGACAGATACAATGAAAAACTGTTTTTT.

This chain uses TRBV10-3 with TRBJ2-7, with 8 bases that match TRBD2. Trimming at V came to 7 bases and at J to 3 bases, leaving 8 bases not matched to a gene. This CDR3 comprises 14 residues. Looked up from germline, CDR1 is ENHRY and CDR2 is SYGVKD. DNA of the CDR3: TGTGCCATCACCCCGGGACTAGGAGGCTACGAGCAGTACTTC. Protein: CAITPGLGGYEQYF.

The J gene is TRBJ2-2, the V gene TRBV19, with unresolved D. The V end was cut by 1 base, the J end by 0 bases, with 6 bases between. Germline V lookup: CDR1 LNHDA, CDR2 SQIVND (reference sequence). CDR3 length: 15 residues. CDR3 sequence: CASSIVAANTGELFF. The CDR3 DNA is TGTGCCAGTAGTATAGTAGCAGCGAACACCGGGGAGCTGTTTTTT. The entire variable domain, with the rest obtained from reference TRBV19 and TRBJ2-2, is as follows: DGGITQSPKYLFRKEGQNVTLSCEQNLNHDAMYWYRQDPGQGLRLIYYSQIVNDFQKGDIAEGYSVSREKKESFPLTVTSAQKNPTAFYLCASSIVAANTGELFFGEGSRLTVL.

The table lists this clone with a few counts. The chain recombines TRBV11-2 with TRBJ2-7, with 7 bases lining up with TRBD2. The CDR3 spans 16 residues. Per germline, CDR1 SGHAT and CDR2 FQNNGV. V gave up 2 bases and J gave up 7 bases; unmatched junction bases: 14. This CDR3 is CASSLWTRKERGEQYF. The DNA of the CDR3 is TGTGCCAGCAGCTTATGGACTAGGAAAGAACGGGGGGAGCAGTACTTC.

By sample fraction, this clone is medium-sized (0.01 to 0.1%). The chain carries TRBV5-1 and TRBJ2-4; 8 bases map to TRBD2. CDR1 SGHRS and CDR2 YFSETQ come from the germline V gene. The CDR3 has 20 amino acids. V shed 0 bases, J shed 0 bases, and the junction held 14 bases outside the gene matches. The CDR3 DNA is TGCGCCAGCAGCTTGGATTTTGGGTCTAGCGGGTTACTAGCCAAAAACATTCAGTACTTC. It yields the protein CASSLDFGSSGLLAKNIQYF.

This clone is a singleton in its sample. The J gene is TRBJ2-3, the V gene TRBV9, with 12 bases identical to TRBD2. The CDR3 length is 17 residues. Germline CDR1 SGDLS, CDR2 YYNGEE. Germline trimming cut 4 bases from V and 2 bases from J; bases unmatched to any gene: 8. The CDR3 nucleotides are TGTGCCAGCAGCATTACTAGCGGGGGGCCCGACACAGATACGCAGTATTTT. It codes for CASSITSGGPDTDTQYF.

The genes are TRBV7-8 and TRBJ1-3, with 7 bases matching TRBD1. V was clipped by 2 bases and J by 0 bases; unmatched bases: 7. Germline CDR1 reads SGHVS; CDR2 reads FQNEAQ. CDR3 length: 17 amino acids. The CDR3 is CASSLRDSFSSGNTIYF. The CDR3 nucleotides read TGTGCCAGCAGCTTAAGGGACAGCTTCTCCTCTGGAAACACCATATATTTT.

The V gene is TRBV7-9, the J gene TRBJ1-2; perhaps TRBD1 as D (5 bases). V was shortened by 7 bases and J by 1 base, with 16 bases between the two germline ends. The CDR3 is made up of 15 amino acids. The germline gives CDR1 SEHNR, CDR2 FQNEAQ (reference sequence). CDR3 nucleotides: TGTGCCAGCACCCTGGGGGGAAATATTAACTATGGCTACACCTTC. Translated: CASTLGGNINYGYTF. The variable domain in full, completed from reference TRBV7-9 and TRBJ1-2, reads DTGVSQNPRHKITKRGQNVTFRCDPISEHNRLYWYRQTLGQGPEFLTYFQNEAQLEKSRLLSDRFSAERPKGSFSTLEIQRTEQGDSAMYLCASTLGGNINYGYTFGSGTRLTVV.

DNA of the CDR3: TGTGCCAGTAGTTACCGGGACAGGGGATCCGTTCAGCCCCAGCATTTT. This translates into CASSYRDRGSVQPQHF. This chain links TRBV19 with TRBJ1-5; 10 nucleotides line up with TRBD1. The length of the CDR3 is 16 residues. The trim removed 5 bases at V and 6 bases at J, leaving 10 bases unmatched. The germline CDR1 and CDR2 sequences are LNHDA and SQIVND (reference sequence). The full variable domain, rest sourced from reference TRBV19 and TRBJ1-5, is DGGITQSPKYLFRKEGQNVTLSCEQNLNHDAMYWYRQDPGQGLRLIYYSQIVNDFQKGDIAEGYSVSREKKESFPLTVTSAQKNPTAFYLCASSYRDRGSVQPQHFGDGTRLSIL.

This clone came up a few times. One end of the junction does not line up with germline, which may come from a read error. The chain has TRBV5-1 and TRBJ1-2; 9 nucleotides align to TRBD1. The CDR3 is made up of 15 amino acids. CDR1 is SGHRS and CDR2 is YFSETQ in the germline V gene. The CDR3 sequence is CASTLEGQGDYGYTF. CDR3 coding DNA: TGCGCCAGCACCTTGGAGGGACAGGGAGACTATGGCTACACCTTC.

The J gene is TRBJ2-1, the V gene TRBV4-1; the D gene is possibly TRBD2 (7 bases). Germline V lookup: CDR1 MGHRA, CDR2 YSYEKL. The CDR3 runs to 16 residues. Trimming pared 4 bases from V and 5 bases from J, leaving 18 bases between. This chain's CDR3 is CASSPPAAGADNEQFF. In nucleotides, the CDR3 is TGCGCCAGCAGCCCGCCCGCGGCGGGGGCCGACAATGAGCAGTTCTTC.

This rearrangement joins TRBV7-9 to TRBJ2-7; a possible D gene is TRBD2 (6 bases). Germline V lookup: CDR1 SEHNR, CDR2 FQNEAQ (reference sequence). V was clipped by 3 bases and J by 0 bases, with 9 bases between them. This CDR3 region has 14 residues. CDR3 DNA sequence: TGTGCCAGCAGCTTTGGGGGGATCTCCTACGAGCAGTACTTC. Translating gives CASSFGGISYEQYF.

The rearrangement joins TRBV5-4 to TRBJ2-7; D uncertain. V lost 0 bases and J 7 bases, leaving 14 bases between the germline ends. The CDR3 sequence is 14 residues long. Per germline, CDR1 SGHNT and CDR2 YYREEE (reference sequence). The CDR3 is CASSLDLTVREQYF. The CDR3 nucleotides read TGTGCCAGCAGCTTGGATCTAACGGTCCGGGAGCAGTACTTC.

J is TRBJ2-3 and V is TRBV19, with TRBD2 matching 8 bases. With 4 bases clipped from V and 3 bases from J, the junction kept 12 bases outside the gene matches. This CDR3 region has 17 residues. In germline, CDR1 is LNHDA, CDR2 SQIVND (reference sequence). CDR3 protein: CASSTMARGGSTDTQYF. The CDR3 DNA is TGTGCCAGTAGTACCATGGCTCGGGGGGGCTCAACAGATACGCAGTATTTT.

J is TRBJ1-6 and V is TRBV18; 7 nucleotides align to TRBD1. CDR3 size: 15 residues. Germline CDR1 is KGHSH and CDR2 is LQKENI. The V gene end was trimmed by 1 base and the J gene end by 6 bases; junction bases not matched to a gene: 3. DNA of the CDR3: TGTGCCAGCTCACCACAGGGGGCAGCTAATTCACCCCTCCACTTT. It is translated as CASSPQGAANSPLHF.